The clone carrying this TCR beta chain has ten or more counts. Its antigen is not known. PBMCs were obtained from approximately 10 ml fresh peripheral blood. Germline CDR1 is SNHLY and CDR2 is FYNNEI. V was pared by 2 bases and J by 6 bases, with 11 bases between. CDR3 length: 13 amino acids. The data derive from a study of T cells in Graves' hyperthyroidism and ophthalmopathy. Turning to the study itself: Once the initial diagnosis was made, peripheral blood was obtained before any treatment. The study, taken as a whole, reports: Ophthalmopathy was told apart from stable hyperthyroidism by a 13 V-J model. Blood also contained most expanded thyroid clonotypes above 0.001.

TCR beta CDR3 regions were amplified from RNA transcripts. The HTBI set primed first-round TCR CDR3 RT-PCR. TCRdb re-called the multiplex PCR reads with MiXCR, one entry per CDR3 protein. The sample yields some 350,000 distinct CDR3 sequences, roughly 15% seen once. The TCR sequence derives from a woman in her fifties or sixties with Graves' ophthalmopathy. The sequencing input was blood. The rearrangement uses TRBV2 and TRBJ2-7, with a tentative D call TRBD1 (5 bases). The DNA of the CDR3 is TGTGCCAGCAGTGAAAGAGACAGAGGCGAGCAGTACTTC. Its translation is CASSERDRGEQYF.